The TCR beta chain under discussion was sequenced for a study of cytomegalovirus exposure and HLA in healthy donors. Study details: Earlier, 100 million to 130 million unique TCR beta sequences were recovered from around 190 million T cells by an analysis. Study-level findings and limits: Compared with the roughly 700-donor mean, an Asian-associated ancestry cluster reportedly had fewer N-insertions, according to a later analysis.

Those who donated were healthy bone marrow donors. Concerning this clone: Its antigen is as yet unknown.

V was clipped by 1 base and J by 4 bases; unmatched bases: 6. This CDR3 spans 16 amino acids. The V gene's germline CDR1 is SNHLY and CDR2 FYNNEI. With 60 Vbeta and 13 Jbeta primers, the PCR was carried out. Authors' analysis steps: Unique TCR beta chains numbered around 80 million in a later analysis, with around 10 million shared. Only in-frame clones appear in the TCRdb table, and some are missing; sequencing was by immunoSEQ multiplex PCR. Clonal size and the V and J genes are those of that table, whereas D and trimming came from the DNA. The sample lists 90,000 to 100,000 clones, more than 60% occurring once.

The chain has TRBV2 and TRBJ2-1; 8 bases line up with TRBD2. The TCR was taken from a young man in good health and CMV-seronegative. Sequencing was carried out using PBMCs. CDR3 in DNA: TGTGCCAGCAGTGAAGAGGTACTAGCGGTGTACAATGAGCAGTTCTTC. Amino acids: CASSEEVLAVYNEQFF.